This T cell receptor beta chain is drawn from a study of blood T cell repertoires in COVID-19. The CDR3 runs to 15 residues. In germline, CDR1 is SQVTM, CDR2 ANQGSEA. V dropped 4 bases and J dropped 6 bases, with 19 bases sitting between them. Generated by immunoSEQ multiplex PCR, the TCRdb table keeps only in-frame clones and is missing some. This sample has some 200,000 clones, with more than 75% found just once. This clone was seen a few times. Membership in each cohort depended on participant-reported clinical history. V usage is TRBV29-1 and J usage is TRBJ1-5; tentatively, D is TRBD1 (6 bases). Sequences were obtained from PBMCs or T cells enriched from blood (not recorded which). The clonotype comes from a woman in her forties or fifties who had recovered from COVID-19. CDR3 amino acids: CSVGPFTGYFQPQHF. CDR3 coding DNA: TGCAGCGTTGGACCCTTTACAGGGTATTTTCAGCCCCAGCATTTT.